The T cell receptor beta chain described here comes from a study of T cells in Graves' hyperthyroidism and ophthalmopathy. Overall study context: Peripheral blood was obtained at initial diagnosis, preceding any treatment.

It was RNA transcripts that yielded the amplified TCR beta CDR3 regions. First-round RT-PCR with HTBI primers amplified the TCR CDR3 region. TCRdb reprocessed the multiplex PCR reads via MiXCR and lists one record per CDR3 protein. The profile covers roughly 93,000 distinct CDR3 sequences, with roughly 56% appearing a single time and 25% to 30% taken by the ten largest. Calling Graves' hyperthyroidism stable meant ophthalmopathy did not progress within 18 months. The sequencing sample was made of blood. This TCR came from a woman in her forties with Graves' hyperthyroidism.

The CDR3 DNA is TGTGCCATCAGTGCGAACTCAGGGGGGAATGAAAAACTGTTTTTT. It codes for CAISANSGGNEKLFF. The rearrangement joins TRBV10-3 to TRBJ1-4; the match to TRBD1 covers 7 bases. This CDR3 comprises 15 residues. After removal of 4 bases from V and 5 bases from J, the junction contained 7 bases not matched to a gene. Germline CDR1 and CDR2: ENHRY and SYGVKD.